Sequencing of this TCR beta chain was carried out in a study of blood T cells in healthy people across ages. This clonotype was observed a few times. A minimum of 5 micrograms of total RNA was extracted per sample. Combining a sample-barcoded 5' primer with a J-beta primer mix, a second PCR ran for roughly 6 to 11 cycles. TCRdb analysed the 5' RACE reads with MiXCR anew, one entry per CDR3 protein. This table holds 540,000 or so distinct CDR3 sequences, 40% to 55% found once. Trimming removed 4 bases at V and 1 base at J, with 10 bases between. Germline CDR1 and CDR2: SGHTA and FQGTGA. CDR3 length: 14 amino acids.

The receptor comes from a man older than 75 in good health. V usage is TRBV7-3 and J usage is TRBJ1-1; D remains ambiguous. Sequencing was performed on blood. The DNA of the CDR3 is TGTGCCAGCAGCTCCCTAGGGCAGAACACTGAAGCTTTCTTT. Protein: CASSSLGQNTEAFF.